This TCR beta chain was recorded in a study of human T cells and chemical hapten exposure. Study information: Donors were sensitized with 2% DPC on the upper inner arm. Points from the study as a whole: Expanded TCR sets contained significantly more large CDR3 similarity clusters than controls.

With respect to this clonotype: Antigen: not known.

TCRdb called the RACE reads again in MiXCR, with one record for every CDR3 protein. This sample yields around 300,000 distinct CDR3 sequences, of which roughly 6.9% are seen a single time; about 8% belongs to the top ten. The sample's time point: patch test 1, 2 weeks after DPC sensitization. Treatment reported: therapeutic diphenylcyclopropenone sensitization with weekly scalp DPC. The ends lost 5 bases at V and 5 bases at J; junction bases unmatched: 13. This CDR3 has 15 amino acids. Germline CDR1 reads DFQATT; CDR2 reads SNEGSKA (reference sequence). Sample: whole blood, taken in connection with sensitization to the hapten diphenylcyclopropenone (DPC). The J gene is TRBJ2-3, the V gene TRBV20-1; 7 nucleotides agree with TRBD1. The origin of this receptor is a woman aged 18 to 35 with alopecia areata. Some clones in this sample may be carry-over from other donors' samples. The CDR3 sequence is CSAVHRDSIRDTQYF. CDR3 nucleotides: TGCAGTGCTGTGCACCGGGACAGCATCAGAGATACGCAGTATTTT.